The present entry profiles one T cell receptor beta chain with its context. This sample was taken from a study of blood T cell repertoires in COVID-19. Overall study context: The United States, Italy and Spain were the sources of the acute and convalescent COVID-19 samples. From T cells, B-cell-depleted T cells, or PBMCs came the material, which was cDNA or gDNA.

Authors' data handling: Amplification of reference gene primers provided the estimated nucleated cell counts. Some clones are missing from TCRdb's copy, which holds only in-frame ones; the method was immunoSEQ multiplex PCR. The V and J calls and the clone size are those of that table, but D and trimming were determined from the DNA. The repertoire holds a few hundred thousand clones, with roughly 90% as singletons. The CDR3 length is 15 residues. Germline V CDR1 and CDR2: SGHRS, YFSETQ. V shed 2 bases, J shed 4 bases, and the junction held 5 bases outside the gene matches. The clonotype was recovered from a woman aged 25 to 45 with active or convalescent COVID-19. V usage is TRBV5-1 and J usage is TRBJ2-3; the match to TRBD1 covers 9 bases. The sequenced sample was peripheral blood. In DNA form, the CDR3 reads TGCGCCAGCAGCTTACAGGGGGCCGGCGCAGATACGCAGTATTTT. The encoded protein is CASSLQGAGADTQYF.